This passage covers 14 T cell receptor beta chains from one sample sequenced in a study of OX40 agonist ivuxolimab in advanced cancers. TCRdb's table, derived via immunoSEQ multiplex PCR, lists solely in-frame clones and lacks some. Altogether some 100,000 clones are present, around nine tenths being singletons, with the ten largest covering around 0.76%. This specimen consisted of CD4+ or CD8+ T cells sorted from blood, obtained in a trial of the OX40 agonist ivuxolimab. Every receptor here comes from an adult with an advanced solid tumor such as melanoma, head and neck, liver or kidney cancer.

The chain links TRBV5-6 to TRBJ1-2; D possibly corresponds to TRBD1 (5 bases). CDR1 is SGHDT, CDR2 YYEEEE, per germline. This CDR3 is built from 13 residues. Trimming took off 2 bases at V and 4 bases at J, with 9 bases between the two ends. CDR3 amino acids: CASSFPGTYGYTF. CDR3 coding DNA: TGTGCCAGCAGCTTCCCGGGGACCTATGGCTACACCTTC.

This chain connects TRBV2 to TRBJ2-5, with D possibly matching TRBD2 (6 bases). The CDR3 is made up of 15 amino acids. CDR1 and CDR2 (germline): SNHLY, FYNNEI. V shed 8 bases and J shed 5 bases, with 21 bases lying between them. DNA for the CDR3: TGTGCCAGCTCCCTGGGGGGATCTACAGTGGAGACCCAGTACTTC. The encoded protein is CASSLGGSTVETQYF.

In its sample, this clone was seen a few times. The J gene is TRBJ1-1, the V gene TRBV19; D is perhaps TRBD1 (5 bases). V was shortened by 7 bases and J by 7 bases, with 16 bases between the two germline ends. Germline CDR1 is LNHDA and CDR2 is SQIVND (reference sequence). The CDR3 is 13 amino acids. DNA for the CDR3: TGTGCCAGTACCCACTCAGAGGGGATTGAAGCTTTCTTT. Translating gives CASTHSEGIEAFF. Based on the CDR3 plus reference TRBV19 and TRBJ1-1, the full variable domain is DGGITQSPKYLFRKEGQNVTLSCEQNLNHDAMYWYRQDPGQGLRLIYYSQIVNDFQKGDIAEGYSVSREKKESFPLTVTSAQKNPTAFYLCASTHSEGIEAFFGQGTRLTVV.

The chain has TRBV11-1 and TRBJ2-7; 10 nucleotides line up with TRBD2. Trimming took 5 bases from V and 3 from J; bases not matched to a gene: 10. Germline CDR1 SGHAT, CDR2 FQDESV (reference sequence). The CDR3 sequence is 16 residues long. DNA for the CDR3: TGTGCCAGCAGCCCAATTACGTCTAGCGGGAGCTACGAGCAGTACTTC. It yields the protein CASSPITSSGSYEQYF. Drawing the rest from reference TRBV11-1 and TRBJ2-7, the complete variable domain is EAEVAQSPRYKITEKSQAVAFWCDPISGHATLYWYRQILGQGPELLVQFQDESVVDDSQLPKDRFSAERLKGVDSTLKIQPAELGDSAMYLCASSPITSSGSYEQYFGPGTRLTVT.

The chain is built from TRBV23-1 and TRBJ2-7; D remains unclear. TRBV23-1 is annotated as an ORF whose role is uncertain. V was trimmed by 4 bases and J by 12 bases, leaving 28 bases between them. The CDR3 totals 16 residues. CDR3 DNA sequence: TGCGCCAGCAGTCCCCCCGGGTGGATGTGGCTGGCGAGCCGGTACTTC. This gives the protein CASSPPGWMWLASRYF.

This chain joins TRBV11-2 and TRBJ2-1, with 7 positions matching TRBD2. V lost 7 bases, J lost 1 base, and 7 bases stayed unmatched. CDR1 and CDR2 from the germline V gene are SGHAT and FQNNGV. The CDR3 is 15 residues long. DNA of the CDR3: TGTGCCAGCACCTTCGGCGGGAGTTCCTACAATGAGCAGTTCTTC. Amino acids: CASTFGGSSYNEQFF. The full variable domain, in which reference TRBV11-2 and TRBJ2-1 provide the parts outside the CDR3, is EAGVAQSPRYKIIEKRQSVAFWCNPISGHATLYWYQQILGQGPKLLIQFQNNGVVDDSQLPKDRFSAERLKGVDSTLKIQPAKLEDSAVYLCASTFGGSSYNEQFFGPGTRLTVL.

The V call is TRBV20-1, the J call TRBJ1-6; no firm D call. Germline V gene sequence: CDR1 DFQATT, CDR2 SNEGSKA (reference sequence). The CDR3 has 11 residues. Trimming pared 2 bases from V and 15 bases from J, leaving 11 bases between. CDR3 sequence reads: CSARSRQLLHF. Written as DNA, the CDR3 is TGCAGTGCTAGATCCAGGCAGCTCCTCCACTTT.

V usage is TRBV5-4 and J usage is TRBJ2-1, with TRBD2 identical over 10 bases. The CDR3 contains 14 residues. V lost 1 base, J lost 7 bases, and 2 bases stayed unmatched. Per germline, CDR1 SGHNT and CDR2 YYREEE (reference sequence). CDR3 nucleotides: TGTGCCAGCAGCTTGAGAGCGGGAGGGAATGAGCAGTTCTTC. Its translation is CASSLRAGGNEQFF. Using reference TRBV5-4 and TRBJ2-1 for the parts outside the CDR3, the full variable domain is ETGVTQSPTHLIKTRGQQVTLRCSSQSGHNTVSWYQQALGQGPQFIFQYYREEENGRGNFPPRFSGLQFPNYSSELNVNALELDDSALYLCASSLRAGGNEQFFGPGTRLTVL.

The chain combines TRBV28 with TRBJ1-1; tentative D call: TRBD1 (6 bases). The V end was cut by 6 bases, the J end by 11 bases, with 13 bases between. The CDR3 contains 11 residues. Germline lookup yields CDR1 MDHEN and CDR2 SYDVKM. CDR3: CASRFTGSAFF. CDR3 in DNA: TGTGCCAGCAGGTTCACAGGGAGTGCTTTCTTT.

V is TRBV6-5 and J is TRBJ2-6; no clear D gene. The CDR3 spans 15 residues. Germline V gene sequence: CDR1 MNHEY, CDR2 SVGAGI. Trimming removed 3 bases from V and 4 bases from J, with 10 bases in between. The CDR3: CASSYRAAGANVLTF. The CDR3 nucleotides read TGTGCCAGCAGTTATCGCGCTGCGGGGGCCAACGTCCTGACTTTC.

The CDR3 nucleotides read TGCAGCGTTGTAGCGGCGGGGGGTAGTAATGAGCAGTACTTC. Translating it yields CSVVAAGGSNEQYF. This chain uses TRBV29-1 with TRBJ2-7, with TRBD2 matching over 8 bases. V lost 4 bases to trimming and J lost 7 bases; unmatched junction nucleotides: 12. The germline gives CDR1 SQVTM, CDR2 ANQGSEA. This CDR3 spans 14 amino acids.

J is TRBJ1-5 and V is TRBV7-2; weak D call: TRBD1 (5 bases). The CDR3 runs 14 residues. V lost 2 bases and J 6 bases, leaving 11 bases between the germline ends. The germline V gene has CDR1 SGHTA and CDR2 FQGNSA. CDR3 DNA: TGTGCCAGCAGCTTACAGACAGTCGGTCAGCCCCAGCATTTT. Translating it yields CASSLQTVGQPQHF.

This chain connects TRBV27 to TRBJ1-3; 10 bases are a match to TRBD1. CDR1 and CDR2 from the germline V gene are MNHEY and SMNVEV (reference sequence). CDR3 length: 14 residues. The V gene end was trimmed by 6 bases and the J gene end by 4 bases; junction bases not matched to a gene: 3. DNA for the CDR3: TGTGCCAGCAGGAGACAGGGGGCCGGAAACACCATATATTTT. Translated: CASRRQGAGNTIYF.

This chain links TRBV9 with TRBJ1-3; maybe TRBD1 (6 bases). The length of the CDR3 is 16 residues. Germline values: CDR1 SGDLS, CDR2 YYNGEE. V lost 3 bases to trimming and J lost 1 base, with 14 bases between them. CDR3 sequence: CASSGDRLFSGNTIYF. The CDR3 DNA reads as TGTGCCAGCAGCGGAGACAGGCTCTTTTCTGGAAACACCATATATTTT. The full variable domain, in which reference TRBV9 and TRBJ1-3 provide the parts outside the CDR3, is DSGVTQTPKHLITATGQRVTLRCSPRSGDLSVYWYQQSLDQGLQFLIQYYNGEERAKGNILERFSAQQFPDLHSELNLSSLELGDSALYFCASSGDRLFSGNTIYFGEGSWLTVV.